This T cell receptor (beta chain) was found in a study of blood T cell repertoires in COVID-19. Whole-study context: The United States, Italy and Spain provided the acute and convalescent COVID-19 samples. T cells, B-cell-depleted T cells, or PBMCs supplied cDNA or gDNA.

In the authors' workflow: Nucleated cell number was recorded as an estimate derived from reference gene primer amplification. Here immunoSEQ multiplex PCR was the method, and the copy in TCRdb shows in-frame clones only, minus some. V, J and clone size reflect that table, while D and trimming were determined from the DNA. The sample records 120,000 to 150,000 clones, 87% being singletons. The sequence came from a woman between 50 and 59 years old with acute or convalescent COVID-19. Sequencing used peripheral blood.

The CDR3 spells CSASRRNEQFF. As DNA, the CDR3 is TGCAGTGCTAGTCGGAGGAATGAGCAGTTCTTC. The chain combines TRBV20-1 with TRBJ2-1, with a possible D match to TRBD2 (5 bases). CDR1 and CDR2 (germline): DFQATT, SNEGSKA (reference sequence). V was clipped by 3 bases and J by 7 bases, with 7 bases between them. The CDR3 is 11 amino acids.